Described below is a single T cell receptor beta chain sequence and its context. Its antigen remains unidentified. Whole-study results and caveats: The TCR gene usage of tumor memory CD4+ T cells clustered together with blood and lymph node memory CD4+ cells and with lymph node naive CD4+ cells.

TCRdb itself ran the 5' RACE reads through MiXCR, one entry per CDR3 protein. The sample yields some 54,000 distinct CDR3 sequences, 17% seen once. The sequenced material came from naive CD4+ T cells sorted from blood. Subset in this sample: naive CD4+ T cells, CD4+CD45RA+CD25-. The sequence was collected from a female donor with breast cancer.

The CDR3 region has the DNA TGTGCCAGCAGTACCGACAGGGGGCGAAATCAGCCCCAGCATTTT. Amino acids: CASSTDRGRNQPQHF. This chain connects TRBV28 to TRBJ1-5; 10 bases are shared with TRBD1. The trim removed 5 bases at V and 4 bases at J, leaving 5 bases unmatched. Per germline, CDR1 MDHEN and CDR2 SYDVKM. The CDR3 contains 15 residues.